This T cell receptor beta chain was recorded in a study of T cell responses to AZD1222 COVID-19 vaccine. Regarding the study as a whole: Only a handful of people who got AZD1222 tested seropositive at baseline. White British ancestry dominated among donors, who included more females, and clonal diversity was possibly underestimated. Researchers report vaccine-associated CD4 TCRs spanning spike, with dominance at 160-218 and 743-854.

Using immunoSEQ multiplex PCR, the repertoire was profiled, and TCRdb retains in-frame clones only, with some absent. The sample records 110,000 or so clones, roughly 92% being singletons. The germline gives CDR1 MNHEY, CDR2 SVGAGI. The CDR3 contains 14 residues. Trimming pared 2 bases from V and 0 bases from J, leaving 7 bases between. As to this clone: Its antigen is still unknown.

The chain is built from TRBV6-5 and TRBJ1-1; tentative D call: TRBD1 (5 bases). The starting material was peripheral blood, obtained on day 0 of AZD1222 vaccination. The sequence was collected from an adult in good health. The CDR3 loop is CASSYGTVNTEAFF. The CDR3 bases are TGTGCCAGCAGTTACGGGACCGTGAACACTGAAGCTTTCTTT.